What follows are 27 T cell receptor beta chains derived from one specimen sequenced in a study of shared clonotypes between healthy human individuals. This table comes from immunoSEQ multiplex PCR, and its TCRdb copy is limited to in-frame clones, with some not included. The sample lists some 2,000,000 clones; more than 90% were seen once. The specimen was naive CD4+ T cells sorted from blood. The subset is: CD45RA+ positively selected. The origin of the receptors is a man aged 18-30 years in good health.

Remarks on this clone: It is likely a read error, because the conserved phenylalanine at the end of the CDR3 is missing. No DNA is shown, since the ends of the CDR3 on it are uncertain; the CDR3 is the one TCRdb lists. The chain recombines TRBV12-5 with TRBJ2-7. The length of the CDR3 is 10 amino acids, counting both ends. The V gene's germline CDR1 is LGHNT and CDR2 FRNRAP. This CDR3 is CASGPWKAQL.

The CDR3 DNA is TGTGCCAGCAGTGGCAGCGGGAGGAATGGCATTCAGTACTTC. This codes for CASSGSGRNGIQYF. The V call is TRBV6-5, the J call TRBJ2-4; 9 positions agree with TRBD2. CDR1 MNHEY and CDR2 SVGAGI come from the germline V gene. The CDR3 consists of 14 residues. The V and J ends lost 5 bases and 9 bases, in that order; junction bases with no gene match: 8.

V is TRBV5-1 and J is TRBJ1-2, with no clear D. Germline V gene data show CDR1 as SGHRS and CDR2 as YFSETQ. Trimming shortened V by 9 bases and J by 0 bases, and 15 bases separated the two germline ends. The CDR3 has 14 amino acids. CDR3 DNA: TGCGCCACAGCATTGTCGGACGCTAACTATGGCTACACCTTC. This translates into CATALSDANYGYTF.

The V gene is TRBV25-1, the J gene TRBJ2-7, with TRBD2 identical over 11 bases. CDR1 and CDR2 from the germline V gene are MGHDK and SYGVNS. V lost 8 bases and J lost 3; bases outside the gene matches: 12. The CDR3 is 16 amino acids. CDR3 residues: CASSRSGLAGFYEQYF. The CDR3 nucleotides read TGTGCCAGCTCCCGGAGTGGACTAGCGGGCTTCTACGAGCAGTACTTC.

About this clone itself: The same CDR3 can be traced to other DNA sequences in this sample. This chain links TRBV27 with TRBJ1-3; D ambiguous. V lost 5 bases and J 1 base, leaving 6 bases between the germline ends. This CDR3 has 13 amino acids. In germline, CDR1 is MNHEY, CDR2 SMNVEV (reference sequence). This CDR3 is CASSRTSGNTIYF. DNA for the CDR3: TGTGCCAGCAGTAGGACTTCTGGAAACACCATATATTTT.

The rearrangement links TRBV9 to TRBJ1-2; D may be TRBD1 (5 bases). CDR3 length equals 15 residues. CDR1 is SGDLS and CDR2 is YYNGEE in the germline V gene. V was cut by 0 bases and J by 6 bases, with 15 bases left in between. CDR3 coding DNA: TGTGCCAGCAGCGTAGATCCGGGGCCCTCCGATGGCTACACCTTC. Encoded protein: CASSVDPGPSDGYTF.

V and J are TRBV6-5 and TRBJ1-2, with D possibly matching TRBD1 (5 bases). Germline V CDR1 and CDR2: MNHEY, SVGAGI. The CDR3 consists of 13 residues. V was clipped by 8 bases and J by 6 bases, with 16 bases between them. CDR3 protein: CASGRAQGDGYTF. DNA for the CDR3: TGTGCCAGCGGCAGGGCGCAGGGTGATGGCTACACCTTC.

This chain links TRBV6-5 with TRBJ1-2; no clear D. The CDR3 runs to 14 residues. In germline, CDR1 is MNHEY, CDR2 SVGAGI. Trimming pared 2 bases from V and 8 bases from J, leaving 15 bases between. As DNA, the CDR3 is TGTGCCAGCAGTTACAGGGCAGCGAGAGACGGCTACACCTTC. Translating gives CASSYRAARDGYTF.

V gene TRBV30 combines with J gene TRBJ1-1, with D unclear. Deletions cut 5 bases from V and 1 base from J, with 11 bases between. The CDR3 has 13 residues. Germline lookup yields CDR1 GTSNPN and CDR2 SVGIG (reference sequence). In DNA form, the CDR3 reads TGTGCCTGGGCCGCGACGGGGAACACTGAAGCTTTCTTT. It specifies CAWAATGNTEAFF.

The chain combines TRBV10-3 with TRBJ2-7; the D call may be TRBD1 or TRBD2 (5 bases each). The germline gives CDR1 ENHRY, CDR2 SYGVKD. The ends were cut back, 10 bases at V and 0 bases at J, with 16 bases in the middle. The CDR3 is 14 residues long. Here the CDR3 DNA reads TGTGCCACCGAGATGGGACGGAACTCCTACGAGCAGTACTTC. Translating it yields CATEMGRNSYEQYF.

The V and J genes are TRBV29-1 and TRBJ1-1; D is possibly TRBD1 (6 bases). The CDR3 spans 16 residues. V lost 4 bases, J lost 1 base, and 19 bases lay in between. CDR1 and CDR2 from the germline V gene are SQVTM and ANQGSEA. The CDR3 sequence: CSVVTGRHPGNTEAFF. The CDR3 DNA follows: TGCAGCGTTGTCACAGGGAGACATCCGGGGAACACTGAAGCTTTCTTT.

The genes are TRBV27 and TRBJ2-1; 11 positions match TRBD2. The junction had 5 bases not matched to a gene; V was cut back by 2 bases and J by 5 bases. The CDR3 covers 16 residues. Per germline, CDR1 MNHEY and CDR2 SMNVEV (reference sequence). This CDR3 is CASSLSTSGGNNEQFF. In DNA form, the CDR3 reads TGTGCCAGCAGTTTAAGTACTAGCGGGGGTAACAATGAGCAGTTCTTC.

The chain uses TRBV6-6 and TRBJ2-3; 11 bases are a match to TRBD2. Per the germline V gene, CDR1 is MNHNY and CDR2 is SVGAGI (reference sequence). With 8 bases clipped from V and 1 base from J, the junction kept 5 bases outside the gene matches. The CDR3 runs to 15 residues. CDR3 amino acids: CASEGTSGRTDTQYF. The CDR3 DNA is TGTGCCAGCGAGGGGACTAGCGGTCGCACAGATACGCAGTATTTT.

The chain joins TRBV5-1 to TRBJ2-3; 12 nucleotides agree with TRBD1. The CDR3 consists of 16 residues. Germline-derived CDR1 and CDR2 are SGHRS and YFSETQ. Unmatched junction bases numbered 10, after V lost 4 bases and J lost 7 bases. The CDR3: CASSSTGTGGRYTQYF. The CDR3 bases are TGCGCCAGCAGCAGTACCGGGACAGGGGGCAGGTATACGCAGTATTTT.

The V gene is TRBV5-1, the J gene TRBJ2-1; TRBD1 agrees at 10 bases. Germline CDR1 is SGHRS and CDR2 is YFSETQ. The V gene end was trimmed by 0 bases and the J gene end by 9 bases; junction bases not matched to a gene: 9. The CDR3 sequence is 16 residues long. This CDR3 reads CASSLGDRGPHGEQFF. The CDR3 coding sequence is TGCGCCAGCAGCTTGGGGGACAGGGGCCCTCACGGTGAGCAGTTCTTC.

The rearrangement joins TRBV5-1 to TRBJ1-1; TRBD1 matches 9 bases. This CDR3 contains 15 residues. Losses at the gene ends were 8 bases for V and 4 bases for J; bases not matched to a gene: 12. CDR1 is SGHRS and CDR2 is YFSETQ in the germline V gene. The CDR3: CASRIQGARGTEAFF. CDR3 bases: TGCGCCAGTAGAATACAGGGGGCGCGAGGCACTGAAGCTTTCTTT.

Concerning this clone itself: Distinct nucleotide sequences in the sample also encode this CDR3. The chain carries TRBV5-4 and TRBJ2-5; D remains unclear. Trimming took off 3 bases at V and 4 bases at J, with 10 bases between the two ends. This CDR3 has 13 amino acids. Germline CDR1 and CDR2: SGHNT and YYREEE (reference sequence). The CDR3 is CASSWDRVETQYF. CDR3 in DNA: TGTGCCAGCAGCTGGGATAGGGTAGAGACCCAGTACTTC.

J is TRBJ2-7 and V is TRBV5-3, with 8 positions matching TRBD1. TRBV5-3 is marked as an open reading frame, function uncertain. The V segment lost 6 bases and the J segment 3 bases; nucleotides outside the gene matches: 8. CDR3 length: 14 residues. The CDR3 region is CARNPWTGHYEQYF. The CDR3 DNA reads as TGTGCCAGAAATCCCTGGACAGGGCACTACGAGCAGTACTTC.

Comment on this clone: Other DNA sequences within the sample encode an identical CDR3. The chain uses TRBV18 and TRBJ1-6; D call uncertain. The CDR3 spans 14 residues. Trimming shortened V by 3 bases and J by 8 bases, and 11 bases separated the two germline ends. Per germline, CDR1 KGHSH and CDR2 LQKENI. The CDR3 DNA reads as TGTGCCAGCTCACCTAGCGGGCGTGATTCACCCCTCCACTTT. It codes for CASSPSGRDSPLHF.

The chain has TRBV7-2 and TRBJ2-5; D gene unclear. Per the germline V gene, CDR1 is SGHTA and CDR2 is FQGNSA. CDR3 size: 12 residues. The V end lost 4 bases, the J end lost 5 bases, and 8 bases lay between the germline ends. This chain's CDR3 is CASSSGYETQYF. The CDR3 DNA follows: TGTGCCAGCAGCTCTGGGTACGAGACCCAGTACTTC.

This chain joins TRBV18 and TRBJ2-4, with D tentatively TRBD1 (5 bases). Deletions cut 5 bases from V and 1 base from J, with 12 bases between. The CDR3 consists of 15 residues. The germline CDR1 and CDR2 sequences are KGHSH and LQKENI. CDR3 DNA: TGTGCCAGCTCAGATGGACACCCCGCCAAAAACATTCAGTACTTC. This sequence encodes CASSDGHPAKNIQYF.

Worth noting for this clone: Other DNA sequences in the sample encode the same CDR3. The J gene is TRBJ2-3, the V gene TRBV11-2; D is unresolved. The CDR3 has 14 residues. CDR1 is SGHAT, CDR2 FQNNGV, per germline. Between the trimmed V and J ends, which lost 5 bases and 6 bases, there was a span of 15 bases. CDR3: CASSLNRATDTQYF. CDR3 nucleotides: TGTGCCAGCAGCCTGAACCGGGCAACGGATACGCAGTATTTT.

The chain links TRBV28 to TRBJ2-3, with 11 bases matching TRBD2. Germline V lookup: CDR1 MDHEN, CDR2 SYDVKM. This CDR3 spans 16 amino acids. V dropped 5 bases and J dropped 1; count of bases not matched to a gene: 5. CDR3 sequence (DNA): TGTGCCAGCAGTAAACCGGGACTAGCGGGCACAGATACGCAGTATTTT. As protein: CASSKPGLAGTDTQYF.

The rearrangement joins TRBV18 to TRBJ1-1; weak D call: TRBD1 (6 bases). The CDR3 runs to 16 residues. Trimming left V 4 bases short and J 0 bases short, with 15 bases between. CDR1 is KGHSH, CDR2 LQKENI, per germline. The CDR3: CASSQLQGGLNTEAFF. The CDR3 DNA reads as TGTGCCAGCTCACAACTACAGGGTGGATTGAACACTGAAGCTTTCTTT.

V usage is TRBV5-1 and J usage is TRBJ1-1; TRBD1 might be the D (5 bases). The CDR3 spans 14 residues. The germline CDR1 and CDR2 sequences are SGHRS and YFSETQ. The germline V and J ends were trimmed by 3 bases and 5 bases, with 14 bases remaining between them. CDR3 sequence reads: CASSWGPEGTEAFF. The CDR3 coding sequence is TGCGCCAGCAGCTGGGGACCGGAGGGGACTGAAGCTTTCTTT.

The chain links TRBV5-1 to TRBJ2-3; 10 positions match TRBD2. The CDR3 runs to 13 residues. The trim removed 8 bases at V and 4 bases at J, leaving 4 bases unmatched. Looked up from germline, CDR1 is SGHRS and CDR2 is YFSETQ. The CDR3 loop reads CASRAGGSDTQYF. The DNA for the CDR3 is TGCGCCAGTAGAGCGGGAGGGTCAGATACGCAGTATTTT. The full variable domain, its missing parts supplied by reference TRBV5-1 and TRBJ2-3, is KAGVTQTPRYLIKTRGQQVTLSCSPISGHRSVSWYQQTPGQGLQFLFEYFSETQRNKGNFPGRFSGRQFSNSRSEMNVSTLELGDSALYLCASRAGGSDTQYFGPGTRLTVL.

This clone has just one count. The chain links TRBV5-1 to TRBJ2-7, with D possibly TRBD1 on 5 matching bases. CDR3 length: 15 residues. The V gene lost 0 bases and the J gene lost 6 bases, with 16 bases spanning the gap. Germline V gene data show CDR1 as SGHRS and CDR2 as YFSETQ. CDR3 protein: CASSLDAGLSGEQYF. The CDR3 DNA reads as TGCGCCAGCAGCTTGGATGCAGGGTTATCGGGCGAGCAGTACTTC.